This T cell receptor (beta chain) emerged from a study of T-cell memory formation after mild COVID-19. Findings and limits, study-wide: Still unconfirmed is whether the second-wave clones peaking on day 37 recognized SARS-CoV-2. Some responding clones appeared in pre-infection memory, suggesting cross-reactive memory joined.

CDR3 length: 17 residues. V shed 6 bases and J 5 bases; nucleotides not matched to a gene: 9. TCRdb processed the 5' RACE reads anew with MiXCR; each CDR3 protein has one entry. Of some 190,000 distinct CDR3 sequences listed, around 16% were seen once; the top ten hold 2.4%. This clonotype showed up many times. Its antigen remains unidentified. Sample: PBMCs or a T cell subset sorted from them (not recorded which). The source of this sequence is an adult woman who had mild COVID-19 (a few samples of this study predate the infection). Cell type and time point are not known. The chain is built from TRBV12-3 or TRBV12-4 and TRBJ2-2; 13 bases agree with TRBD2. The CDR3: CASRGTSGKRGTGELFF. CDR3 in DNA: TGTGCCAGCAGGGGGACTAGCGGGAAGAGAGGGACCGGGGAGCTGTTTTTT.